Following are 32 T cell receptor beta chains from one sample sequenced in a study of CD8+CD57+ T cells in acquired aplastic anemia. Genomic DNA, the template, was used for profiling of the TCR beta VDJ and CDR3. Each CDR3 protein gets one entry after TCRdb re-called the reads with MiXCR. The sample has tens of thousands of distinct CDR3 sequences; roughly half are singletons. The sequencing sample was made of sorted CD4+, CD8+, or CD8+CD57+ T cells (not recorded which) from PBMCs. These receptors were taken from a human donor in good health, serving as a control.

The rearrangement links TRBV9 to TRBJ1-1; D is unresolved. V lost 0 bases and J lost 5, with 14 bases in between. CDR3 size: 15 residues. Germline CDR1 and CDR2: SGDLS and YYNGEE. CDR3 region: CASSVGQGYGTEAFF. DNA of the CDR3: TGTGCCAGCAGCGTAGGACAAGGCTACGGGACTGAAGCTTTCTTT.

The chain couples TRBV2 to TRBJ2-3, with 12 bases identical to TRBD2. Trimming at V came to 6 bases and at J to 1 base, leaving 5 bases not matched to a gene. CDR3 length: 16 amino acids. CDR1 SNHLY and CDR2 FYNNEI come from the germline V gene. The CDR3 DNA is TGTGCCAGCAGGGAGACTAGCGGGAGTGGCACAGATACGCAGTATTTT. Translating it yields CASRETSGSGTDTQYF.

The V gene is TRBV25-1, the J gene TRBJ1-1; D unresolved. Germline V gene lookup returns CDR1 MGHDK and CDR2 SYGVNS. V was pared by 6 bases and J by 0 bases, with 5 bases between. This CDR3 is built from 12 residues. The CDR3 DNA is TGTGCCAGCAGCCGGATGAACACTGAAGCTTTCTTT. Translation gives CASSRMNTEAFF.

The chain links TRBV29-1 to TRBJ2-2, with D perhaps matching TRBD2 (6 bases). The CDR3 is made up of 15 amino acids. From germline, CDR1 is SQVTM and CDR2 ANQGSEA. Trimming stripped 3 bases from V and 6 bases from J, with 17 bases between. The CDR3 nucleotides are TGCAGCGTTGAGCAAGCGGGTCATAACGCCGGGGAGCTGTTTTTT. This sequence encodes CSVEQAGHNAGELFF.

This clonotype was seen ten or more times. The chain uses TRBV7-9 and TRBJ2-3, with TRBD2 matching over 7 bases. After removal of 11 bases from V and 3 bases from J, the junction contained 8 bases not matched to a gene. CDR3 size: 13 residues. Germline CDR1 SEHNR, CDR2 FQNEAQ (reference sequence). The CDR3 DNA reads as TGTGCCGGATTGGGGGAGGGGACAGATACGCAGTATTTT. Protein product: CAGLGEGTDTQYF. Variable domain in full (rest from reference TRBV7-9 and TRBJ2-3): DTGVSQNPRHKITKRGQNVTFRCDPISEHNRLYWYRQTLGQGPEFLTYFQNEAQLEKSRLLSDRFSAERPKGSFSTLEIQRTEQGDSAMYLCAGLGEGTDTQYFGPGTRLTVL.

In the case of this clonotype: Germline is not matched at one junction end, which may reflect a read error. The chain combines TRBV15 with TRBJ2-7, with TRBD2 matching over 14 bases. From germline, CDR1 is LNHNV and CDR2 YYDKDF (reference sequence). CDR3 length: 15 amino acids. The CDR3 nucleotides are TGTGCCACTAGCAGGGGGACTAGCGGGAGCTACGAGCAGTACTTC. Translating it yields CATSRGTSGSYEQYF.

The V call is TRBV20-1, the J call TRBJ1-1; D uncertain. CDR1 and CDR2 from the germline V gene are DFQATT and SNEGSKA (reference sequence). Deletions cut 4 bases from V and 3 bases from J, with 3 bases between. The CDR3 contains 10 residues. CDR3 protein: CSATYTEAFF. The CDR3 region has the DNA TGCAGTGCTACTTACACTGAAGCTTTCTTT.

The rearrangement links TRBV2 to TRBJ1-5; 7 bases are a match to TRBD1. This CDR3 spans 12 amino acids. From germline, CDR1 is SNHLY and CDR2 FYNNEI. The V and J ends lost 8 bases and 4 bases, in that order; junction bases with no gene match: 2. DNA for the CDR3: TGTGCCAGCGGGACAGCTAATCAGCCCCAGCATTTT. Translation gives CASGTANQPQHF.

Many counts were recorded for this clonotype. This chain links TRBV4-1 with TRBJ1-1; D is unclear. The CDR3 has 13 amino acids. In germline, CDR1 is MGHRA, CDR2 YSYEKL. V was cut by 4 bases and J by 5 bases, with 11 bases left in between. CDR3 in DNA: TGCGCCAGCAGCCCTGAGGGAAGGACTGAAGCTTTCTTT. Translated, it gives CASSPEGRTEAFF.

The chain joins TRBV11-1 to TRBJ1-6; 8 positions agree with TRBD1. CDR3 length: 15 amino acids. Losses at the gene ends were 5 bases for V and 7 bases for J; bases not matched to a gene: 7. CDR1 is SGHAT, CDR2 FQDESV, per germline (reference sequence). The CDR3 region has the DNA TGTGCCAGCAGCCCTGGACAGGGAAACAATTCACCCCTCCACTTT. Its protein product is CASSPGQGNNSPLHF. Full variable domain (remainder filled in from reference TRBV11-1 and TRBJ1-6): EAEVAQSPRYKITEKSQAVAFWCDPISGHATLYWYRQILGQGPELLVQFQDESVVDDSQLPKDRFSAERLKGVDSTLKIQPAELGDSAMYLCASSPGQGNNSPLHFGNGTRLTVT.

The chain combines TRBV4-1 with TRBJ2-5, with 8 bases that match TRBD1. Trimming at V came to 4 bases and at J to 2 bases, leaving 6 bases not matched to a gene. The CDR3 is made up of 15 amino acids. Germline CDR1 reads MGHRA; CDR2 reads YSYEKL. As DNA, the CDR3 is TGCGCCAGCAGCCGTATTGACAGGGGACAAGAGACCCAGTACTTC. It specifies CASSRIDRGQETQYF.

This clonotype has a count of ten or more. The rearrangement links TRBV14 to TRBJ2-5; possible D gene TRBD1, 6 bases. This CDR3 contains 15 residues. Trimming left V 2 bases short and J 2 bases short, with 12 bases between. The germline CDR1 and CDR2 sequences are SGHDN and FVKESK. CDR3 protein: CASSQYWTEQETQYF. The CDR3 nucleotides are TGTGCCAGCAGCCAATATTGGACAGAGCAAGAGACCCAGTACTTC. The whole variable domain, filled in from reference TRBV14 and TRBJ2-5, reads EAGVTQFPSHSVIEKGQTVTLRCDPISGHDNLYWYRRVMGKEIKFLLHFVKESKQDESGMPNNRFLAERTGGTYSTLKVQPAELEDSGVYFCASSQYWTEQETQYFGPGTRLLVL.

This chain joins TRBV2 and TRBJ1-2; D possibly corresponds to TRBD1 (5 bases). The germline V gene encodes CDR1 SNHLY and CDR2 FYNNEI. The V and J ends lost 6 bases and 2 bases respectively, with 16 bases between them. CDR3 length equals 15 residues. In nucleotides, the CDR3 is TGTGCCAGCAGCCAAACCGGGACCTTAAACTATGGCTACACCTTC. Amino acid sequence: CASSQTGTLNYGYTF.

The J gene is TRBJ2-1, the V gene TRBV24-1; the match to TRBD2 covers 10 bases. V shed 5 bases, J shed 3 bases, and the junction held 9 bases outside the gene matches. The CDR3 totals 17 residues. The V gene's germline CDR1 is KGHDR and CDR2 SFDVKD. DNA of the CDR3: TGTGCCACCAGTGCTAGAGAACGGACTAGCGGCTACAATGAGCAGTTCTTC. Its protein is CATSARERTSGYNEQFF.

This clonotype was seen only a few times. The chain has TRBV27 and TRBJ2-3, with 9 bases fitting TRBD2. Germline lookup yields CDR1 MNHEY and CDR2 SMNVEV (reference sequence). Trimming cost V 6 bases and J 7 bases; bases outside gene matches: 14. This CDR3 comprises 16 residues. The DNA of the CDR3 is TGTGCCAGCAGGGATTATTTAGCGGGGGTAGGAAATACGCAGTATTTT. As protein: CASRDYLAGVGNTQYF.

This clonotype showed up many times. The CDR3 sequence is CASSSGYWTGNEQFF. The DNA of the CDR3 is TGTGCCAGCAGCTCCGGCTACTGGACAGGAAATGAGCAGTTCTTC. The chain joins TRBV7-2 to TRBJ2-1, with 7 bases identical to TRBD1. Germline V gene sequence: CDR1 SGHTA, CDR2 FQGNSA. The CDR3 loop spans 15 amino acids. Germline trimming cut 4 bases from V and 7 bases from J; bases unmatched to any gene: 10. Full variable domain (remainder filled in from reference TRBV7-2 and TRBJ2-1): GAGVSQSPSNKVTEKGKDVELRCDPISGHTALYWYRQSLGQGLEFLIYFQGNSAPDKSGLPSDRFSAERTGGSVSTLTIQRTQQEDSAVYLCASSSGYWTGNEQFFGPGTRLTVL.

This clonotype was recorded a few times. The rearrangement links TRBV24-1 to TRBJ1-5, with 9 bases aligning to TRBD1. Looked up from germline, CDR1 is KGHDR and CDR2 is SFDVKD. V trimming: 1 base; J trimming: 5 bases; junction bases outside the gene matches: 5. The CDR3 sequence is 16 residues long. The CDR3 coding sequence is TGTGCCACCAGTGATTTCGGGACAGGGTGCGATCAGCCCCAGCATTTT. It codes for CATSDFGTGCDQPQHF.

This clonotype was seen a handful of times. J is TRBJ1-4 and V is TRBV3-1, with 7 nucleotides matching TRBD1. This CDR3 contains 18 residues. Germline V gene data show CDR1 as LGHDT and CDR2 as YNNKEL (reference sequence). With V trimmed by 0 bases and J by 1 base, 8 bases remained unmatched. The CDR3 is CASSQDRQGIRTNEKLFF. The CDR3, as DNA: TGTGCCAGCAGCCAAGACAGACAGGGAATACGAACTAATGAAAAACTGTTTTTT.

The V gene is TRBV7-9, the J gene TRBJ1-6, with D possibly TRBD1 on 6 matching bases. The germline gives CDR1 SEHNR, CDR2 FQNEAQ (reference sequence). V lost 6 bases and J lost 9, with 12 bases in between. The CDR3 length is 13 residues. Here the CDR3 DNA reads TGTGCCAGCAGTCAAGGGGGTCTTTCACCCCTCCACTTT. Translated, it gives CASSQGGLSPLHF.

This clonotype was seen at least ten times. The chain has TRBV4-1 and TRBJ2-7, with D maybe TRBD1 (5 bases). This CDR3 has 15 amino acids. The germline CDR1 and CDR2 sequences are MGHRA and YSYEKL. V was pared by 4 bases and J by 0 bases, with 13 bases between. The CDR3 region has the DNA TGCGCCAGCAGCCGAGGACATACGAGCTCCTACGAGCAGTACTTC. Translating it yields CASSRGHTSSYEQYF.

This clonotype was seen a single time. This chain uses TRBV20-1 with TRBJ2-1; D not certain. Trimming shortened V by 1 base and J by 4 bases, and 11 bases separated the two germline ends. Germline-derived CDR1 and CDR2 are DFQATT and SNEGSKA (reference sequence). This CDR3 comprises 14 residues. This chain's CDR3 is CSARGGDPYNEQFF. CDR3 DNA sequence: TGCAGTGCTAGAGGCGGAGACCCTTACAATGAGCAGTTCTTC.

Notes on this clonotype: Given a much more abundant clone one base away, this may be a read error. V is TRBV11-1 and J is TRBJ2-1; D possibly corresponds to TRBD2 (5 bases). Germline lookup yields CDR1 SGHAT and CDR2 FQDESV (reference sequence). The CDR3 spans 16 residues. In DNA, the CDR3 is TGTGCCAGCAGTTTATTTGGAGCGGCCTCCTACAGTGAGCAGTTCTTC. It codes for CASSLFGAASYSEQFF.

This clonotype came up a few times. The chain employs TRBV20-1 and TRBJ1-1; unclear D gene. CDR3 length: 12 residues. Germline lookup yields CDR1 DFQATT and CDR2 SNEGSKA (reference sequence). The V end lost 5 bases, the J end lost 1 base, and 8 bases lay between the germline ends. The CDR3 sequence is CSAGEGNTEAFF. The CDR3 bases are TGCAGTGCTGGGGAGGGGAACACTGAAGCTTTCTTT.

This clonotype ranks as medium-sized (0.01 to 0.1%). The V call is TRBV7-9, the J call TRBJ2-2, with D perhaps being TRBD1 or TRBD2 (5 bases each). This CDR3 contains 11 residues. V was pared by 6 bases and J by 11 bases, with 10 bases between. CDR1 SEHNR and CDR2 FQNEAQ come from the germline V gene (reference sequence). The CDR3 loop reads CASSTGTELFF. The CDR3, as DNA: TGTGCCAGCAGTACCGGGACCGAGCTGTTTTTT.

The chain employs TRBV11-2 and TRBJ1-2; a weak D match, TRBD1 (5 bases). Trimming removed 5 bases at V and 4 bases at J, with 17 bases between. The CDR3 runs 15 residues. Looked up from germline, CDR1 is SGHAT and CDR2 is FQNNGV. CDR3 protein: CASSPGVIRSYGYTF. In DNA form, the CDR3 reads TGTGCCAGCAGCCCGGGGGTAATAAGATCCTATGGCTACACCTTC.

This clonotype was picked up many times. The chain combines TRBV7-3 with TRBJ2-1, with D perhaps being TRBD1 or TRBD2 (5 bases each). Trimming shortened V by 3 bases and J by 10 bases, and 16 bases separated the two germline ends. Germline V gene sequence: CDR1 SGHTA, CDR2 FQGTGA. The CDR3 has 14 residues. The CDR3 DNA reads as TGTGCCAGCAGCTTGCACCAGGGACGGCGGGAGCAGTTCTTC. This encodes CASSLHQGRREQFF. The full variable domain, in which reference TRBV7-3 and TRBJ2-1 provide the parts outside the CDR3, is GAGVSQTPSNKVTEKGKYVELRCDPISGHTALYWYRQSLGQGPEFLIYFQGTGAADDSGLPNDRFFAVRPEGSVSTLKIQRTERGDSAVYLCASSLHQGRREQFFGPGTRLTVL.

A remark on this clonotype: A junction end diverges from the germline sequence, so it may reflect a read error. The V and J genes are TRBV7-7 and TRBJ2-7; 9 nucleotides match TRBD1. Germline values: CDR1 SSHAT, CDR2 FNYEAQ (reference sequence). The CDR3 loop spans 14 amino acids. The CDR3: CASIPGTGPYEQYF. CDR3 coding DNA: TGTGCTAGCATCCCTGGGACAGGGCCCTACGAGCAGTACTTC.

This clonotype has ten or more counts. This chain links TRBV6-1 with TRBJ2-7; a weak D match, TRBD1 (5 bases). Trimming took 1 base from V and 2 from J, leaving 9 bases between them. This CDR3 is built from 14 residues. Germline-derived CDR1 and CDR2 are MNHNS and SASEGT. CDR3 DNA: TGTGCCAGCAGTGAAGGGGGCAGGCCCTACGAGCAGTACTTC. This encodes CASSEGGRPYEQYF.

The rearrangement links TRBV29-1 to TRBJ1-1; 8 bases are a match to TRBD1. CDR3 length equals 13 residues. Per the germline V gene, CDR1 is SQVTM and CDR2 is ANQGSEA. V trimming: 4 bases; J trimming: 1 base; junction bases outside the gene matches: 2. CDR3 in amino acids: CSVAGQGNTEAFF. The CDR3 coding sequence is TGCAGCGTTGCCGGACAGGGGAACACTGAAGCTTTCTTT. The full variable domain, with the rest looked up from reference TRBV29-1 and TRBJ1-1, is SAVISQKPSRDICQRGTSLTIQCQVDSQVTMMFWYRQQPGQSLTLIATANQGSEATYESGFVIDKFPISRPNLTFSTLTVSNMSPEDSSIYLCSVAGQGNTEAFFGQGTRLTVV.

This clonotype was observed many times. This sequence joins TRBV11-2 and TRBJ1-6; D gene ambiguous. The CDR3 spans 19 residues. V gave up 5 bases and J gave up 0 bases, with 20 bases separating them. Germline V gives CDR1 SGHAT, CDR2 FQNNGV. CDR3 protein: CASSLPGGVWHSYNSPLHF. The CDR3 nucleotides read TGTGCCAGCAGCCTACCCGGCGGGGTATGGCACTCCTATAATTCACCCCTCCACTTT.

This clonotype came up many times. This chain connects TRBV30 to TRBJ1-1; perhaps TRBD1 as D (5 bases). The germline V gene encodes CDR1 GTSNPN and CDR2 SVGIG (reference sequence). This CDR3 comprises 13 residues. V shed 5 bases and J shed 4 bases, with 14 bases lying between them. CDR3 amino acids: CAWGGERITEAFF. CDR3 nucleotides: TGTGCCTGGGGGGGGGAAAGAATCACTGAAGCTTTCTTT.

This chain uses TRBV25-1 with TRBJ2-1, with D possibly TRBD1 on 5 matching bases. The end of the DNA aligns better with TRBJ2-7, so the J call may be wrong. The V gene's germline CDR1 is MGHDK and CDR2 SYGVNS. This CDR3 comprises 16 residues. The DNA for the CDR3 is TGTGCCAGCAGCCAAGATCGGCAGGGAACTTTCTACGAGCAGTACTTC. Translating it yields CASSQDRQGTFYEQYF.